Listed below are T cell receptor beta chains from one sample, sequenced in a study of T cell repertoires in cytomegalovirus infection. TCRdb passed the reads through MiXCR, listing each CDR3 protein once. This table has approximately 500,000 distinct CDR3 sequences, approximately 15% appearing once. The sequencing input was CD8+ T cells from PBMCs. The receptors were sampled from a human donor in good health (CMV status not recorded). Some clones in this sample may be carry-over from other donors' samples. Both conserved end residues are part of each CDR3. Fields, in order: J gene, D gene, clone size, V gene, CDR3 DNA, CDR3 protein. The D gene is left open where the match is weak. Rows may omit the clone size; those that give it use once, few, many or a size class.

J: TRBJ1-5; D: NA; size: NA; V: TRBV24-1; DNA: TGTGCCACCAGTGATTTCGGGGCTGGGAGGGGCGGAAAGCCCCAGCATTTT; CDR3: CATSDFGAGRGGKPQHF
J: TRBJ2-6; D: NA; size: many; V: TRBV4-1; DNA: TGCGCCAGCAGCCCCCGGGTCTTCTCTGGGGCCAACGTCCTGACTTTC; CDR3: CASSPRVFSGANVLTF
J: TRBJ2-1; D: NA; size: few; V: TRBV19; DNA: TGTGCCAGTAGTGAGCAGGGCACCTACAATGAGCAGTTCTTC; CDR3: CASSEQGTYNEQFF
J: TRBJ2-1; D: TRBD2; size: NA; V: TRBV6-1; DNA: TGTGCCAGCAGTTACGGGGCCTTTGGGACTAGGGGTAATGAGCAGTTCTTC; CDR3: CASSYGAFGTRGNEQFF
J: TRBJ2-7; D: TRBD2; size: many; V: TRBV6-1; DNA: TGTGCCAGCAGTGTCCCGACTAGCGGCACCTACGAGCAGTACTTC; CDR3: CASSVPTSGTYEQYF
J: TRBJ1-1; D: NA; size: few; V: TRBV19; DNA: TGTGCCAGTAGTAGCAGGGGAGAGGGGCCCACTGAAGCTTTCTTT; CDR3: CASSSRGEGPTEAFF
J: TRBJ1-2; D: NA; size: NA; V: TRBV7-9; DNA: TGTGCCAGCAGCCCGAGAGTCGTGGGGAGCCCGGATCGCGGCTACACCTTC; CDR3: CASSPRVVGSPDRGYTF
J: TRBJ1-4; D: NA; size: NA; V: TRBV11-2; DNA: TGTGCCAGCATACGAGGGGGACATAATGAAAAACTGTTTTTT; CDR3: CASIRGGHNEKLFF
J: TRBJ1-2; D: NA; size: NA; V: TRBV4-2; DNA: TGTGCCAGCAGCCAGGGACAAACTATAAGCTACACCTTC; CDR3: CASSQGQTISYTF
J: TRBJ2-7; D: TRBD1; size: NA; V: TRBV6-1; DNA: TGTGCCAGCAGTGAGGTTCCGGGACAGGGGCTTGAGCAGTACTTC; CDR3: CASSEVPGQGLEQYF
J: TRBJ2-1; D: NA; size: many; V: TRBV7-2; DNA: TGTGCCAGCAGCTTTCGAGTCAATGAGCAGTTCTTC; CDR3: CASSFRVNEQFF
J: TRBJ2-2; D: TRBD1; size: few; V: TRBV14; DNA: TGTGCCAGCAGCCAGTCTTGGACAGGGGGCGCGAACACCGGGGAGCTGTTTTTT; CDR3: CASSQSWTGGANTGELFF
J: TRBJ2-1; D: TRBD2; size: NA; V: TRBV2; DNA: TGTGCCAGCAGCCTGACCTTTAGCGGGGAAATTGGAAATGAGCAGTTCTTC; CDR3: CASSLTFSGEIGNEQFF
J: TRBJ2-2; D: TRBD2; size: many; V: TRBV7-3; DNA: TGTGCCAGCAGCCGTAGTAGGATAGCGGGAGGACACGGGGAGCTGTTTTTT; CDR3: CASSRSRIAGGHGELFF
J: TRBJ2-7; D: NA; size: NA; V: TRBV11-3; DNA: TGTGCCAGCGGCAAATCCGGGGCCTACGAGCAGTACTTC; CDR3: CASGKSGAYEQYF
J: TRBJ2-7; D: NA; size: many; V: TRBV12-5; DNA: TGTGCTAGTGGTTCCGATCTATTACCCTACGAGCAGTACTTC; CDR3: CASGSDLLPYEQYF
J: TRBJ2-5; D: TRBD2; size: few; V: TRBV7-9; DNA: TGTGCCAGCAGCTCGAAGCGGGGGGTCGAAGAGACCCAGTACTTC; CDR3: CASSSKRGVEETQYF
J: TRBJ2-1; D: TRBD2; size: many; V: TRBV11-1; DNA: TGTGCCAGCAGCTTAGAGGTAGCGGGGGGTTTCTACAATGAGCAGTTCTTC; CDR3: CASSLEVAGGFYNEQFF
J: TRBJ2-3; D: TRBD2; size: NA; V: TRBV5-1; DNA: TGCGCCAGCAGCTTGAACCTAGCGGGGCCCACAGATACGCAGTATTTT; CDR3: CASSLNLAGPTDTQYF
J: TRBJ2-7; D: TRBD2; size: NA; V: TRBV20-1; DNA: TGCAGTGCTAGGATACTAGCGGGCCCCTCCTACGAGCAGTACTTC; CDR3: CSARILAGPSYEQYF
J: TRBJ2-3; D: NA; size: NA; V: TRBV24-1; DNA: TGTGCCACCAGTGAGGCAGACACAGATACGCAGTATTTT; CDR3: CATSEADTDTQYF
J: TRBJ2-1; D: NA; size: many; V: TRBV7-3; DNA: TGTGCCAGCAGCTTAATGGGGGGGCCATCCAATGAGCAGTTCTTC; CDR3: CASSLMGGPSNEQFF
J: TRBJ2-5; D: TRBD2; size: few; V: TRBV28; DNA: TGTGCCAGCAGTTTATGGGGACTAGCGGGAAGGGAGACCCAGTACTTC; CDR3: CASSLWGLAGRETQYF
J: TRBJ2-7; D: TRBD1; size: NA; V: TRBV6-2/TRBV6-3; DNA: TGTGCCAGCAGAGGGACAGAATCCTACGAGCAGTACTTC; CDR3: CASRGTESYEQYF
J: TRBJ1-1; D: TRBD1; size: many; V: TRBV7-3; DNA: TGTGCCAGCAGCCCGACAGGGGGGGAGAACACTGAAGCTTTCTTT; CDR3: CASSPTGGENTEAFF
J: TRBJ1-4; D: TRBD1; size: many; V: TRBV7-3; DNA: TGTGCCAGCAGCCGGGACAGGGGGCGCGGGAGTGAAAAACTGTTTTTT; CDR3: CASSRDRGRGSEKLFF
J: TRBJ2-7; D: TRBD2; size: many; V: TRBV4-2; DNA: TGTGCCAGCAGGTTCACTAGCGGGGGTTCCTACGAGCAGTACTTC; CDR3: CASRFTSGGSYEQYF
J: TRBJ2-7; D: TRBD2; size: NA; V: TRBV5-4; DNA: TGTGCCAGCAGCTTAACTAGCGGGGTCTACTCCTACGAGCAGTACTTC; CDR3: CASSLTSGVYSYEQYF
J: TRBJ1-3; D: NA; size: many; V: TRBV5-4; DNA: TGTGCCAGCAGCAACGACAGACTCTCTGGAAACACCATATATTTT; CDR3: CASSNDRLSGNTIYF
J: TRBJ1-1; D: NA; size: NA; V: TRBV24-1; DNA: TGTGCCACCGTCGATGGGAGTGAAGCTTTCTTT; CDR3: CATVDGSEAFF
J: TRBJ2-7; D: NA; size: many; V: TRBV28; DNA: TGTGCCAGCAGTTCCCCCCTCGAGGGATTCGGACCCTACGAGCAGTACTTC; CDR3: CASSSPLEGFGPYEQYF